This T cell receptor beta chain was recorded in a study of blood T cell repertoires in COVID-19. With 4 bases removed from V and 2 bases from J, the gap between germline ends came to 12 bases. From germline, CDR1 is SGHRS and CDR2 YFSETQ. This CDR3 has 14 amino acids. The authors' processing: The authors estimated nucleated cell counts from reference gene primer amplification. Profiling relied on immunoSEQ multiplex PCR, and the TCRdb table lists in-frame clones only, not all of them. That table gives V, J and clone size, and the DNA gave D and trimming. The repertoire holds 200,000 to 250,000 clones, with roughly 84% as singletons.

The sample was peripheral blood. The TCR originated in a man aged 50 or older with active or convalescent COVID-19. The rearrangement uses TRBV5-1 and TRBJ2-5; a weak D match, TRBD1 (5 bases). DNA for the CDR3: TGCGCCAGCAGCCCCGCTCCAGGGCAAGAGACCCAGTACTTC. Amino acids: CASSPAPGQETQYF. Supplemented by reference TRBV5-1 and TRBJ2-5, the full variable domain reads KAGVTQTPRYLIKTRGQQVTLSCSPISGHRSVSWYQQTPGQGLQFLFEYFSETQRNKGNFPGRFSGRQFSNSRSEMNVSTLELGDSALYLCASSPAPGQETQYFGPGTRLLVL.